This record covers a single T cell receptor (beta chain). Different DNA sequences within this sample yield the same CDR3. CDR1 is SGHRS, CDR2 YFSETQ, per germline. This CDR3 contains 15 residues. The germline V and J ends were trimmed by 0 bases and 2 bases, with 11 bases remaining between them. The sample originates from a study of blood T cell repertoires in COVID-19. Across the whole study: COVID-19 samples from acute and convalescent phases originated in the United States, Italy and Spain. T cells, B-cell-depleted T cells, or PBMCs provided the cDNA or gDNA that served as material.

Per the study methods: Nucleated cell number was recorded as an estimate derived from reference gene primer amplification. Sequenced by immunoSEQ multiplex PCR; TCRdb stores in-frame clones only, minus some. V and J calls and clone size are given by that table; D and trimming were obtained from the DNA. The sample yields fewer than 250,000 clones, 70% to 90% seen once. The sequence was collected from a man aged 40-49 years with acute or convalescent COVID-19. Sequencing was carried out using peripheral blood. The chain uses TRBV5-1 and TRBJ2-5; the D is unclear. For the CDR3, the DNA is TGCGCCAGCAGCTTGGCCCTTGCAGGTCAAGAGACCCAGTACTTC. It yields the protein CASSLALAGQETQYF.